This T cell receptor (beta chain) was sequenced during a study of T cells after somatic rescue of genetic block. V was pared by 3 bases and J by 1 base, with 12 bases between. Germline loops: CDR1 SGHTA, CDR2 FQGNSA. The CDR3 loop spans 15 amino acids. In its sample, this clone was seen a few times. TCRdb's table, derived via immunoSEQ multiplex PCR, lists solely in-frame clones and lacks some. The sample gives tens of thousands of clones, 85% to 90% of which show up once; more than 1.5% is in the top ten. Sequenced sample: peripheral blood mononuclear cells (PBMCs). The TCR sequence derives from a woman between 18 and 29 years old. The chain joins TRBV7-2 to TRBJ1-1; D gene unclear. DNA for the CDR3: TGTGCCAGCAGCTTGTTTCGGGGAGGGAACACTGAAGCTTTCTTT. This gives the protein CASSLFRGGNTEAFF.